Given below is one TCR beta chain in context. The same CDR3 can be traced to other DNA sequences in this sample. CDR1 MNHEY and CDR2 SMNVEV come from the germline V gene (reference sequence). This CDR3 is 12 amino acids long. V shed 9 bases and J 1 base; nucleotides not matched to a gene: 2. This sample is part of a study of shared clonotypes between healthy human individuals. The naive CD8 fraction comprised CD45RO-negative cells positively selected for CCR7 and excluded terminally differentiated effector memory CD45RA+ cells. None of the donors, who were healthy HIV-negative adults, had recently had acute infections or vaccinations. TCRdb keeps only in-frame clones here, not all; method: immunoSEQ multiplex PCR. The profile covers approximately 1.9 million clones, with 93% appearing a single time and approximately 1.7% taken by the ten largest.

This sequence joins TRBV27 and TRBJ1-1; TRBD1 agrees at 7 bases. This receptor was identified in a young man in good health. Some clones in this sample may be carry-over from other donors' samples. Sequencing was performed on naive CD8+ T cells from PBMCs. As DNA, the CDR3 is TGTGCCAGTAGGACAGGGAACACTGAAGCTTTCTTT. Amino acids: CASRTGNTEAFF.